The T cell receptor (beta chain) under discussion was sequenced for a study of human T cells and chemical hapten exposure. TCRdb fed the RACE reads into MiXCR, producing one record per CDR3 protein. This sample has 150,000 to 200,000 distinct CDR3 sequences, with around 13% found just once. The germline CDR1 and CDR2 sequences are SGHDN and FVKESK. V was trimmed by 1 base and J by 0 bases, leaving 4 bases between them. The CDR3 sequence is 15 residues long. The time point here: patch test 1, 2 weeks after DPC sensitization. Sample treatment: therapeutic diphenylcyclopropenone sensitization with weekly scalp DPC.

The genes are TRBV14 and TRBJ2-6; D is uncertain. This clonotype originated in a woman in her 30s with alopecia areata. Some clones in this sample may be carry-over from other donors' samples. This material consisted of whole blood, taken in connection with sensitization to the hapten diphenylcyclopropenone (DPC). In DNA, the CDR3 is TGTGCCAGCAGCCAAGCCTACTCTGGGGCCAACGTCCTGACTTTC. This translates into CASSQAYSGANVLTF.